This T cell receptor (beta chain) was found in a study of OX40 agonist ivuxolimab in advanced cancers. The overall study: Age averaged roughly 60 years (range roughly 20 to 90), and roughly 80% were male.

Generated by immunoSEQ multiplex PCR, the TCRdb table keeps only in-frame clones and is missing some. The data contain 55,000 to 75,000 clones, around 81% of them singletons. With 2 bases removed from V and 6 bases from J, the gap between germline ends came to 11 bases. CDR3 size: 14 residues. In germline, CDR1 is MNHEY, CDR2 SVGAGI. The origin of this receptor is an adult with an advanced solid tumor such as melanoma, head and neck, liver or kidney cancer. V is TRBV6-5 and J is TRBJ2-1; perhaps TRBD2 as D (5 bases). The sample in question was CD4+ or CD8+ T cells sorted from blood, obtained in a trial of the OX40 agonist ivuxolimab. CDR3 region: CASSYLGRGNEQFF. The CDR3 DNA follows: TGTGCCAGCAGTTACCTAGGACGGGGCAATGAGCAGTTCTTC.